A single sample gave rise to the 32 T cell receptor beta chains below, sequenced in a study of blood T cell repertoires in COVID-19. The data were produced by immunoSEQ multiplex PCR, yet TCRdb's version contains in-frame clones alone and is incomplete. Of some 160,000 clones listed, roughly 80% were seen once; the top ten hold more than 1.5%. The sample consisted of peripheral blood. The receptors stem from a human donor in a cohort sampled during active COVID-19.

The sample holds a few counts of this clone. The chain is built from TRBV6-2 or TRBV6-3 and TRBJ1-2; D possibly corresponds to TRBD1 (5 bases). V was shortened by 4 bases and J by 8 bases, with 20 bases between the two germline ends. CDR1 is MNHEY, CDR2 SVGEGT, per germline. The CDR3 extends over 15 amino acids. CDR3: CASSSPPGGARGYTF. DNA for the CDR3: TGTGCCAGCAGTTCCCCCCCCGGGGGAGCGCGGGGCTACACCTTC.

The genes are TRBV29-1 and TRBJ2-3, with D perhaps matching TRBD1 (6 bases). This CDR3 has 15 residues. V was trimmed by 0 bases and J by 3 bases, leaving 13 bases between them. Germline V gives CDR1 SQVTM, CDR2 ANQGSEA. The CDR3 DNA reads as TGCAGCGTTGAAGATCTGGACAGCTTAACAGATACGCAGTATTTT. Its protein is CSVEDLDSLTDTQYF.

The chain uses TRBV6-2 or TRBV6-3 and TRBJ2-7; 9 bases agree with TRBD1. The J segment lost 5 bases and the V segment lost 4 bases, leaving 9 bases of the junction unmatched. Germline V lookup: CDR1 MNHEY, CDR2 SVGEGT. The CDR3 extends over 15 amino acids. The CDR3 region is CASSFPPGQGHEQYF. The CDR3 nucleotides are TGTGCCAGCAGTTTCCCTCCGGGACAGGGCCACGAGCAGTACTTC.

CDR3 region: CASGLGTGTGNSPLHF. In DNA, the CDR3 is TGTGCTAGTGGTTTGGGAACCGGGACAGGAAATTCACCCCTCCACTTT. The rearrangement uses TRBV12-5 and TRBJ1-6; 8 positions agree with TRBD1. Unmatched junction bases numbered 6, after V lost 1 base and J lost 7 bases. Germline values: CDR1 LGHNT, CDR2 FRNRAP. This CDR3 comprises 16 residues.

The rearrangement links TRBV27 to TRBJ1-1, with 9 bases fitting TRBD1. Trimming removed 5 bases from V and 1 base from J; junction bases left unmatched: 11. Germline loops: CDR1 MNHEY, CDR2 SMNVEV (reference sequence). The CDR3 runs to 17 residues. Written as DNA, the CDR3 is TGTGCCAGCAGTCCTGCGACAGGGGGGGGCCCGAACACTGAAGCTTTCTTT. Translation: CASSPATGGGPNTEAFF.

The genes are TRBV15 and TRBJ2-3, with 8 bases fitting TRBD2. Germline V gives CDR1 LNHNV, CDR2 YYDKDF (reference sequence). Trimming at V came to 0 bases and at J to 1 base, leaving 0 bases not matched to a gene. This CDR3 has 15 amino acids. CDR3 bases: TGTGCCACCAGCAGAGAGCGGGGGGGCACAGATACGCAGTATTTT. Translation: CATSRERGGTDTQYF.

The rearrangement uses TRBV29-1 and TRBJ2-1; 7 positions agree with TRBD2. The CDR3 has 10 amino acids. From germline, CDR1 is SQVTM and CDR2 ANQGSEA. V lost 7 bases and J lost 10; bases outside the gene matches: 4. CDR3 in DNA: TGCAGCGGCGAAGCGGGAGAGCAGTTCTTC. Residues: CSGEAGEQFF.

This chain connects TRBV6-5 to TRBJ1-2, with D perhaps TRBD1 (6 bases). CDR1 is MNHEY and CDR2 is SVGAGI in the germline V gene. The CDR3 is 15 residues long. V was clipped by 0 bases and J by 3 bases, with 11 bases between them. CDR3 loop: CASSYSGQRDYGYTF. CDR3 nucleotides: TGTGCCAGCAGTTACTCCGGACAGCGTGACTATGGCTACACCTTC.

This chain links TRBV7-2 with TRBJ2-7; 7 nucleotides line up with TRBD1. CDR3 size: 15 residues. With 5 bases clipped from V and 6 bases from J, the junction kept 13 bases outside the gene matches. Per germline, CDR1 SGHTA and CDR2 FQGNSA. CDR3 DNA sequence: TGTGCCAGCAGCACCCTCGGACAGGCTGGGCTCGAGCAGTACTTC. Translating gives CASSTLGQAGLEQYF.

The chain recombines TRBV28 with TRBJ1-4; the match to TRBD1 covers 7 bases. After removal of 7 bases from V and 3 bases from J, the junction contained 5 bases not matched to a gene. The CDR3 is made up of 14 amino acids. The germline V gene encodes CDR1 MDHEN and CDR2 SYDVKM. Written as DNA, the CDR3 is TGTGCCAGCATCACCGGGACAGCTAATGAAAAACTGTTTTTT. Protein: CASITGTANEKLFF.

J is TRBJ1-1 and V is TRBV20-1; TRBD1 might be the D (5 bases). This CDR3 has 11 amino acids. V was pared by 6 bases and J by 7 bases, with 12 bases between. Germline V lookup: CDR1 DFQATT, CDR2 SNEGSKA (reference sequence). The CDR3 coding sequence is TGCAGTGCGACAGAGACTGGTGAAGCTTTCTTT. Its translation: CSATETGEAFF.

The J gene is TRBJ2-3, the V gene TRBV6-1; 8 nucleotides agree with TRBD2. CDR3 length equals 16 residues. Germline CDR1 and CDR2: MNHNS and SASEGT. Trimming took 2 bases from V and 3 from J; bases not matched to a gene: 7. CDR3 protein: CASSELQREITDTQYF. Here the CDR3 DNA reads TGTGCCAGCAGTGAACTCCAGCGGGAGATTACAGATACGCAGTATTTT.

The chain has TRBV9 and TRBJ1-2, with 7 positions matching TRBD1. Losses at the gene ends were 0 bases for V and 8 bases for J; bases not matched to a gene: 10. From germline, CDR1 is SGDLS and CDR2 YYNGEE. The length of the CDR3 is 15 residues. CDR3 region: CASSVETGRLGGYTF. As DNA, the CDR3 is TGTGCCAGCAGCGTAGAGACAGGGAGGTTAGGGGGCTACACCTTC. Full variable domain (missing parts from reference TRBV9 and TRBJ1-2): DSGVTQTPKHLITATGQRVTLRCSPRSGDLSVYWYQQSLDQGLQFLIQYYNGEERAKGNILERFSAQQFPDLHSELNLSSLELGDSALYFCASSVETGRLGGYTFGSGTRLTVV.

This clone was detected a few times. The chain couples TRBV6-5 to TRBJ1-3; D ambiguous. The CDR3 is 14 residues long. The V gene lost 5 bases and the J gene lost 1 base, with 9 bases spanning the gap. Per the germline V gene, CDR1 is MNHEY and CDR2 is SVGAGI. The CDR3 sequence is CASSRDVSGNTIYF. CDR3 bases: TGTGCCAGCAGTCGCGATGTTTCTGGAAACACCATATATTTT.

The chain carries TRBV10-3 and TRBJ2-7; 8 bases are a match to TRBD1. V was pared by 9 bases and J by 6 bases, with 10 bases of the junction left unmatched. The CDR3 extends over 13 amino acids. Germline loops: CDR1 ENHRY, CDR2 SYGVKD. CDR3 DNA sequence: TGTGCCATAGCAAGCCCCAGGGGGCGCGAGCAGTACTTC. It translates to CAIASPRGREQYF.

The gene calls are TRBV6-2 or TRBV6-3 and TRBJ1-5; 9 bases are shared with TRBD1. Trimming took 2 bases from V and 6 from J; bases not matched to a gene: 8. CDR3 length: 16 residues. Germline V gives CDR1 MNHEY, CDR2 SVGEGT. The CDR3 loop reads CASSYNRDRVGQPQHF. CDR3 DNA sequence: TGTGCCAGCAGTTACAATCGGGACAGGGTCGGTCAGCCCCAGCATTTT.

The chain joins TRBV12-3 or TRBV12-4 to TRBJ2-2, with TRBD1 as a possible D gene (6 bases). V lost 6 bases and J 3 bases, leaving 8 bases between the germline ends. The CDR3 is made up of 13 amino acids. This chain's CDR3 is CASREGDTGELFF. For the CDR3, the DNA is TGTGCCAGCAGAGAGGGGGACACCGGGGAGCTGTTTTTT.

The gene calls are TRBV5-8 and TRBJ1-4; D not certain. Germline lookup yields CDR1 SGHTS and CDR2 YDEGEE. CDR3 size: 17 residues. The V and J ends lost 0 bases and 4 bases respectively, with 16 bases between them. The CDR3 sequence: CASSLARVGSFNEKLFF. The CDR3 nucleotides read TGTGCCAGCAGCTTGGCCCGGGTGGGGAGCTTTAATGAAAAACTGTTTTTT.

This sequence joins TRBV7-9 and TRBJ1-1, with D unresolved. The CDR3 is 13 residues long. CDR1 SEHNR and CDR2 FQNEAQ come from the germline V gene (reference sequence). The ends were cut back, 1 base at V and 4 bases at J, with 7 bases in the middle. The CDR3 DNA sequence: TGTGCCAGCAGCTTAGGGCCAGTCACTGAAGCTTTCTTT. Encoded protein: CASSLGPVTEAFF.

In DNA form, the CDR3 reads TGTGCCAGTAGTATAGGTAATAATAACTATGGCTACACCTTC. This encodes CASSIGNNNYGYTF. The chain recombines TRBV19 with TRBJ1-2; no clear D gene. V was cut by 1 base and J by 1 base, with 7 bases left in between. This CDR3 has 14 amino acids. Germline CDR1 is LNHDA and CDR2 is SQIVND (reference sequence).

A single count supports this clone. The chain links TRBV2 to TRBJ2-7; 13 positions agree with TRBD2. Germline CDR1 SNHLY, CDR2 FYNNEI. The ends lost 5 bases at V and 8 bases at J; junction bases unmatched: 15. This CDR3 region has 17 residues. The CDR3 spells CASSRTGGWTSGSQQYF. CDR3 bases: TGTGCCAGCAGTCGGACAGGGGGCTGGACTAGCGGGAGCCAGCAGTACTTC.

This chain connects TRBV7-2 to TRBJ2-7, with 8 bases lining up with TRBD1. From germline, CDR1 is SGHTA and CDR2 FQGNSA. Trimming removed 7 bases from V and 3 bases from J; junction bases left unmatched: 14. CDR3 length: 16 amino acids. CDR3 nucleotides: TGTGCCAGCACCAAGTTTTCCGGGACAGGCCTCTACGAGCAGTACTTC. Translated, it gives CASTKFSGTGLYEQYF.

The V call is TRBV2, the J call TRBJ2-1, with TRBD2 identical over 13 bases. Losses at the gene ends were 2 bases for V and 10 bases for J; bases not matched to a gene: 2. The CDR3 is 14 amino acids. Germline CDR1 SNHLY, CDR2 FYNNEI. CDR3 coding DNA: TGTGCCAGCAGTGAATTGGGACTAGCGGGGGAGCAGTTCTTC. Amino acid sequence: CASSELGLAGEQFF.

The V gene is TRBV6-5, the J gene TRBJ1-6; D is undetermined. CDR1 and CDR2 (germline): MNHEY, SVGAGI. This CDR3 has 16 amino acids. Deletions cut 0 bases from V and 6 bases from J, with 12 bases between. For the CDR3, the DNA is TGTGCCAGCAGTTACTCGCCAGACAAGCCTAATTCACCCCTCCACTTT. Protein: CASSYSPDKPNSPLHF.

A single count supports this clone. The gene calls are TRBV7-6 and TRBJ2-1; 9 nucleotides match TRBD1. Germline V CDR1 and CDR2: SGHVS, FNYEAQ. With V trimmed by 5 bases and J by 4 bases, 3 bases remained unmatched. This CDR3 contains 14 residues. The CDR3 reads CASSVDRGYNEQFF. DNA of the CDR3: TGTGCCAGCAGCGTCGACAGGGGGTACAATGAGCAGTTCTTC.

In its sample, this clone was seen once. The chain carries TRBV4-3 and TRBJ2-6; D possibly corresponds to TRBD2 (5 bases). The germline gives CDR1 LGHNA, CDR2 YSLEER. Deletions cut 4 bases from V and 1 base from J, with 14 bases between. This CDR3 region has 17 residues. The CDR3 region has the DNA TGCGCCAGCAGCCGGGGAAGTGGAGGTTCTGGGGCCAACGTCCTGACTTTC. Its translation: CASSRGSGGSGANVLTF.

V is TRBV28 and J is TRBJ2-3, with 7 bases lining up with TRBD2. Germline loops: CDR1 MDHEN, CDR2 SYDVKM. This CDR3 contains 14 residues. Trimming at V came to 6 bases and at J to 11 bases, leaving 14 bases not matched to a gene. The DNA for the CDR3 is TGTGCCAGCAGGGGGACTCCTAACGCGGGAGTGCAGTATTTT. It translates to CASRGTPNAGVQYF. The full variable domain, rest sourced from reference TRBV28 and TRBJ2-3, is DVKVTQSSRYLVKRTGEKVFLECVQDMDHENMFWYRQDPGLGLRLIYFSYDVKMKEKGDIPEGYSVSREKKERFSLILESASTNQTSMYLCASRGTPNAGVQYFGPGTRLTVL.

The table lists this clone with a count of one. V gene TRBV9 combines with J gene TRBJ2-7; 8 nucleotides match TRBD2. V trimming: 4 bases; J trimming: 3 bases; junction bases outside the gene matches: 3. The germline V gene encodes CDR1 SGDLS and CDR2 YYNGEE. The CDR3 length is 13 residues. The CDR3: CASSPGGDYEQYF. CDR3 coding DNA: TGTGCCAGCAGCCCGGGGGGGGACTACGAGCAGTACTTC.

Written as DNA, the CDR3 is TGTGCCAGCTCACCTGCAGGGGGGACCGGGGAGCTGTTTTTT. Protein: CASSPAGGTGELFF. V gene TRBV18 combines with J gene TRBJ2-2; TRBD1 might be the D (7 bases). V was trimmed by 3 bases and J by 5 bases, leaving 10 bases between them. The CDR3 runs 14 residues. Germline CDR1 and CDR2: KGHSH and LQKENI.

The rearrangement links TRBV3-1 (or the pseudogene TRBV3-2) to TRBJ1-2; 7 nucleotides match TRBD1. This CDR3 has 16 amino acids. Germline V gene sequence: CDR1 LGHDT, CDR2 YNNKEL (reference sequence). V shed 3 bases, J shed 2 bases, and the junction held 9 bases outside the gene matches. DNA of the CDR3: TGTGCCAGCAGCCATGGCCTAAGGGGGCCGAACTATGGCTACACCTTC. This gives the protein CASSHGLRGPNYGYTF.

V and J are TRBV29-1 and TRBJ1-2; 11 bases line up with TRBD1. V shed 5 bases and J 8 bases; nucleotides not matched to a gene: 7. The CDR3 contains 13 residues. The germline gives CDR1 SQVTM, CDR2 ANQGSEA. CDR3 sequence (DNA): TGCAGCGTTTTTGGACAGGGGGCAGAAGGCTACACCTTC. Translation: CSVFGQGAEGYTF.

The genes are TRBV9 and TRBJ2-2; D remains ambiguous. Germline-derived CDR1 and CDR2 are SGDLS and YYNGEE. CDR3 length equals 16 residues. V lost 3 bases and J 0 bases, leaving 12 bases between the germline ends. This chain's CDR3 is CASSESGLANTGELFF. CDR3 nucleotide sequence: TGTGCCAGCAGCGAATCGGGTCTCGCGAACACCGGGGAGCTGTTTTTT.